This is a list of T cell receptor beta chains from one sample in a study of cytomegalovirus exposure and HLA in healthy donors. TCRdb keeps only in-frame clones here, not all; method: immunoSEQ multiplex PCR. The table shows some 150,000 clones, with 60% to 80% occurring only once. The sample was PBMCs. The receptors were sampled from a man in his forties in good health and CMV-seropositive. CDR3s include the opening cysteine and the closing phenylalanine or tryptophan. Each record gives: clone size, V gene, J gene, D gene, CDR3 DNA, CDR3 protein. A D gene is named only where the DNA matches it firmly. The size of a clone is reported for some rows only, either as once, few or many, or as a class for expanded clones.

size: -
V: TRBV4-2
J: TRBJ2-1
D: TRBD2
DNA: TGTGCCAGCAGCCAGGCCCGGGGGGGAAGCTCCTACAATGAGCAGTTCTTC
CDR3: CASSQARGGSSYNEQFF

size: -
V: TRBV18
J: TRBJ2-5
D: TRBD1
DNA: TGTGCCAGCTCCCCTTCCCAGGGGGTACAAGAGACCCAGTACTTC
CDR3: CASSPSQGVQETQYF

size: -
V: TRBV30
J: TRBJ2-3
D: TRBD2
DNA: TGTGCCTGGAGTCTCCGACCCGGGACTAGCGGGAGTTCAGATACGCAGTATTTT
CDR3: CAWSLRPGTSGSSDTQYF

size: -
V: TRBV7-9
J: TRBJ2-7
D: -
DNA: TGTGCCAGCAGCTGGCAGTTCTCCTACGAGCAGTACTTC
CDR3: CASSWQFSYEQYF

size: -
V: TRBV19
J: TRBJ2-3
D: TRBD1
DNA: TGTGCCAGTAGTGCACCAGGGGGTAGGGGCACAGATACGCAGTATTTT
CDR3: CASSAPGGRGTDTQYF

size: -
V: TRBV5-6
J: TRBJ1-1
D: TRBD1
DNA: TGTGCCAGCAGCCAGGCCAGGGGGCAGAAAGCTTTCTTT
CDR3: CASSQARGQKAFF

size: -
V: TRBV19
J: TRBJ1-3
D: -
DNA: TGTGCCAGTAGTAGTGCAGGGAACTCTGGAAACACCATATATTTT
CDR3: CASSSAGNSGNTIYF

size: -
V: TRBV6-6
J: TRBJ1-1
D: -
DNA: TGTGCCAGCAGACAGGTGGAGTTAGATGAAGCTTTCTTT
CDR3: CASRQVELDEAFF

size: -
V: TRBV7-9
J: TRBJ1-2
D: -
DNA: TGTGCCAGCAGCTTAGAGTCAGGTCCAATAAAGGTAGATGGCTACACCTTC
CDR3: CASSLESGPIKVDGYTF

size: -
V: TRBV27
J: TRBJ2-5
D: TRBD1
DNA: TGTGCCAGCAGTTCCGGACAGGTTCTAAAGACCCAGTACTTC
CDR3: CASSSGQVLKTQYF

size: once
V: TRBV27
J: TRBJ1-2
D: TRBD1
DNA: TGTGCCAGCCAACTAAGGGCCCGGACAGGGGGCTACACCTTC
CDR3: CASQLRARTGGYTF

size: -
V: TRBV14
J: TRBJ2-1
D: TRBD2
DNA: TGTGCCAGCAGTCAAGAGAGGGTCGGGACTACCTTTGATGAGCAGTTCTTC
CDR3: CASSQERVGTTFDEQFF

size: -
V: TRBV27
J: TRBJ1-2
D: TRBD1
DNA: TGTGCCAGCAGTGATCCGGGACAGAACTATGGCTACACCTTC
CDR3: CASSDPGQNYGYTF

size: once
V: TRBV7-6
J: TRBJ1-5
D: TRBD1
DNA: TGTGCCAGCAGCCCGACGTCAGGGGGCTTTAGCAATCAGCCCCAGCATTTT
CDR3: CASSPTSGGFSNQPQHF

size: -
V: TRBV6-6
J: TRBJ2-2
D: TRBD2
DNA: TGTGCCAGCAGTTCCTGGCTAGCGGTGAACACCGGGGAGCTGTTTTTT
CDR3: CASSSWLAVNTGELFF

size: -
V: TRBV2
J: TRBJ1-3
D: -
DNA: TGTGCCAGCAGGAGGGATTCTGGAAACACCATATATTTT
CDR3: CASRRDSGNTIYF

size: -
V: TRBV28
J: TRBJ2-1
D: -
DNA: TGTGCCAGCAGTTTAGGGCAGAATTTGTTCTTC
CDR3: CASSLGQNLFF

size: -
V: TRBV6-1
J: TRBJ1-1
D: TRBD1
DNA: TGTGCCAGCACAAACAGGGGGCGCGGAAACACTGAAGCTTTCTTT
CDR3: CASTNRGRGNTEAFF

size: few
V: TRBV28
J: TRBJ2-3
D: TRBD1
DNA: TGTGCCAGCAGTTCGAGGGACAGGGGAGATACGCAGTATTTT
CDR3: CASSSRDRGDTQYF

size: -
V: TRBV5-1
J: TRBJ2-1
D: TRBD2
DNA: TGCGCCAGCAGCGGGGTAGCGGGAGCTGTGGGCAATGAGCAGTTCTTC
CDR3: CASSGVAGAVGNEQFF

size: once
V: TRBV2
J: TRBJ2-1
D: TRBD2
DNA: TGTGCCACCACGGGGGGGCGAAGCTCCTACAATGAGCAGTTCTTC
CDR3: CATTGGRSSYNEQFF

size: -
V: TRBV7-9
J: TRBJ1-1
D: TRBD1
DNA: TGTGCCAGCAGCGCGGACAGGGCGCCCACTGAAGCTTTCTTT
CDR3: CASSADRAPTEAFF

size: -
V: TRBV28
J: TRBJ1-1
D: TRBD1
DNA: TGTGCCAGCAGTTTTTCTAGGGGGCGCGGAGACGCTTTCTTT
CDR3: CASSFSRGRGDAFF

size: once
V: TRBV19
J: TRBJ1-5
D: -
DNA: TGTGCCAGTTCCTCGGGGGGCAATCAGCCCCAGCATTTT
CDR3: CASSSGGNQPQHF

size: -
V: TRBV7-2
J: TRBJ2-7
D: TRBD2
DNA: TGTGCCAGCAGCCCACTAGCGGGCCGACCCTACGAGCAGTACTTC
CDR3: CASSPLAGRPYEQYF

size: few
V: TRBV7-8
J: TRBJ1-2
D: -
DNA: TGTGCCAGCAGCTTAGCACAGGGTACCGACTATGGCTACACCTTC
CDR3: CASSLAQGTDYGYTF

size: -
V: TRBV6-5
J: TRBJ1-5
D: -
DNA: TGTGCCAGCAGTCACAGGGAAAGCAATCAGCCCCAGCATTTT
CDR3: CASSHRESNQPQHF

size: -
V: TRBV18
J: TRBJ2-7
D: TRBD1
DNA: TGTGCCAGCTCACCACCGTCGGACAGGCGCGAGCAGTACTTC
CDR3: CASSPPSDRREQYF

size: -
V: TRBV10-3
J: TRBJ2-1
D: TRBD2
DNA: TGTGCCATCAGTGAGTCAGGAGCGGGAGGGTCCTACAATGAGCAGTTCTTC
CDR3: CAISESGAGGSYNEQFF

size: -
V: TRBV7-8
J: TRBJ2-3
D: TRBD2
DNA: TGTGCCAGCAGCTTGGAAACTAGCGACGCAGATACGCAGTATTTT
CDR3: CASSLETSDADTQYF

size: -
V: TRBV6-6
J: TRBJ1-2
D: -
DNA: TGTGCCAGCAGTTACACAGGGTTCTGGGAGGGCTACACCTTC
CDR3: CASSYTGFWEGYTF

size: -
V: TRBV5-3
J: TRBJ2-3
D: TRBD1
DNA: TGTGCCAGAAGCTTGGGCCGCGGACGGGACAGGGTTAACGGCAGCGCAGATACGCAGTATTTT
CDR3: CARSLGRGRDRVNGSADTQYF

size: -
V: TRBV11-2
J: TRBJ1-2
D: -
DNA: TGTGCCAGCAGCCCCATTCAACAGGGAGATGGCTACACCTTC
CDR3: CASSPIQQGDGYTF

size: -
V: TRBV5-1
J: TRBJ2-3
D: TRBD1
DNA: TGCGCCAGCAGTTTATCAGGGGGCCCTAGCACAGATACGCAGTATTTT
CDR3: CASSLSGGPSTDTQYF

size: -
V: TRBV2
J: TRBJ2-1
D: TRBD2
DNA: TGTGCCAGCAGCCCGGGAGGCCCTCTGCGAGAGCAGTTCTTC
CDR3: CASSPGGPLREQFF

size: -
V: TRBV7-9
J: TRBJ1-4
D: -
DNA: TGTGCCAGCAGCTTACAGGGGCTTAATGAAAAACTGTTTTTT
CDR3: CASSLQGLNEKLFF

size: -
V: TRBV7-3
J: TRBJ2-3
D: -
DNA: TGTGCCAGCAGCCCGGGGACTAGCACAGATACGCAGTATTTT
CDR3: CASSPGTSTDTQYF

size: -
V: TRBV18
J: TRBJ2-1
D: -
DNA: TGTGCCAGCTCACAGGATAGCCGAGGGAATGAGCAGTTCTTC
CDR3: CASSQDSRGNEQFF

size: -
V: TRBV28
J: TRBJ1-1
D: TRBD1
DNA: TGTGCCAGCAGAGCCAGGGACAGCCCACGGAAAGCTTTCTTT
CDR3: CASRARDSPRKAFF

size: -
V: TRBV5-1
J: TRBJ2-1
D: TRBD2
DNA: TGCGCCAGCAGCACCGGGACTAGCGGGAGTGATGAGCAGTTCTTC
CDR3: CASSTGTSGSDEQFF

size: -
V: TRBV19
J: TRBJ2-3
D: -
DNA: TGTGCCAGTAGTAAACAGGGTCATACAGATACGCAGTATTTT
CDR3: CASSKQGHTDTQYF

size: -
V: TRBV6-5
J: TRBJ1-2
D: -
DNA: TGTGCCACCCTTGGGGTTTGGGGAGGGTATGGCTACACCTTC
CDR3: CATLGVWGGYGYTF

size: -
V: TRBV11-3
J: TRBJ2-3
D: -
DNA: TGTGCCAGCAGCTTAGAGGTTTTAGCAGATACGCAGTATTTT
CDR3: CASSLEVLADTQYF

size: -
V: TRBV6-5
J: TRBJ1-5
D: TRBD1
DNA: TGTGCCAGCAGGACAGGGAGGAATCAGCCCCAGCATTTT
CDR3: CASRTGRNQPQHF

size: -
V: TRBV2
J: TRBJ2-1
D: TRBD1
DNA: TGTGCCAGCAGACAGGGGGGAGCCTACAATGAGCAGTTCTTC
CDR3: CASRQGGAYNEQFF

size: -
V: TRBV5-1
J: TRBJ2-1
D: TRBD2
DNA: TGCGCCAGCAGCAATAGCGGGGCTTCTAGGGGTGAGCAGTTCTTC
CDR3: CASSNSGASRGEQFF

size: -
V: TRBV6-6
J: TRBJ1-2
D: -
DNA: TGTGCCAGCAGTTACAGGGGATATGGCTACACCTTC
CDR3: CASSYRGYGYTF

size: -
V: TRBV28
J: TRBJ1-5
D: -
DNA: TGTGCCAGCAAGGAAGGTGGGGGGAACAATCAGCCCCAGCATTTT
CDR3: CASKEGGGNNQPQHF

size: -
V: TRBV9
J: TRBJ1-3
D: -
DNA: TGTGCCAGCAGCCCCCAGGGAGGGAGAAACACCATATATTTT
CDR3: CASSPQGGRNTIYF

size: -
V: TRBV28
J: TRBJ2-1
D: TRBD2
DNA: TGTGCCAGCACTTCCCAAAGGGGGGTAGCGGGAGGCAATGAGCAGTTCTTC
CDR3: CASTSQRGVAGGNEQFF

size: -
V: TRBV19
J: TRBJ2-6
D: -
DNA: TGTGCCAGTAGTATTCTAGGTGGGGAAGGGGCCAACGGCCTGACTTTC
CDR3: CASSILGGEGANGLTF

size: -
V: TRBV7-9
J: TRBJ2-7
D: -
DNA: TGTGCCAGCAGCTTAGAGGAGGGCCGCTACGAGCAGTACTTC
CDR3: CASSLEEGRYEQYF

size: once
V: TRBV29-1
J: TRBJ2-2
D: TRBD2
DNA: TGCAGCGTTCCCGAAGGTGGCAGGACTAGCCTCGACACCGGGGAGCTGTTTTTT
CDR3: CSVPEGGRTSLDTGELFF

size: -
V: TRBV18
J: TRBJ2-3
D: -
DNA: TGTGCCAGCTCCCAGACGGAGTGGGATACGCAGTATTTT
CDR3: CASSQTEWDTQYF

size: -
V: TRBV5-4
J: TRBJ2-7
D: -
DNA: TGTGCCAGCAGCTCCCAGCGGGCCCCCTACGAGCAGTACTTC
CDR3: CASSSQRAPYEQYF

size: -
V: TRBV7-2
J: TRBJ2-1
D: TRBD2
DNA: TGTGCCAGCAGCTTAGTTTGGCAGCGGGACGGAAGGCGGCAGTTCTTC
CDR3: CASSLVWQRDGRRQFF